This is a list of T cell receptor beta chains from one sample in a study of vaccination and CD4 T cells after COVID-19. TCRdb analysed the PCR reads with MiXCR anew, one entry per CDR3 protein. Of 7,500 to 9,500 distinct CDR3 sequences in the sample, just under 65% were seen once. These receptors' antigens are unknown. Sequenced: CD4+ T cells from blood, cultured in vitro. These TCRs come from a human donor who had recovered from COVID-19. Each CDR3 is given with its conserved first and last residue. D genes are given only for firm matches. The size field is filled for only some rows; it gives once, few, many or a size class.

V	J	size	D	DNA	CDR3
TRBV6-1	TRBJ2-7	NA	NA	TGTGCCAGCAGTGAAAAAGGGGGGATCAGCGAGCAGTACTTC	CASSEKGGISEQYF
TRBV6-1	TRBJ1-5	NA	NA	TGTGCCAGCAGCCAGTTCATCAATCAGCCCCAGCATTTT	CASSQFINQPQHF
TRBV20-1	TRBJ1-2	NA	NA	TGCAGTGCTAGAGGCCCGGGGATCGATAACTATGGCTACACCTTC	CSARGPGIDNYGYTF
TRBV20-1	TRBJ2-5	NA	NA	TGCAGTGCTATTGGGACAAACCAAGAGACCCAGTACTTC	CSAIGTNQETQYF
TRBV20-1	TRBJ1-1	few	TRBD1	TGCAGTGCACGTCAGGGGGCGAATGGTGAAACTTTCTTT	CSARQGANGETFF
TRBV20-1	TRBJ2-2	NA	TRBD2	TGCAGTGCCAGAGCCCCAGCGGGGGCCCACACCGGGGAGCTGTTTTTT	CSARAPAGAHTGELFF
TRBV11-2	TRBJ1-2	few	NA	TGTGCCAGCCACAAAGGACTAACTAACTATGGCTACACCTTC	CASHKGLTNYGYTF
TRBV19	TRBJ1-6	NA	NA	TGTGCCAGTAGTATTGAGACCACCCGCTATAATTCACCCCTCCACTTT	CASSIETTRYNSPLHF
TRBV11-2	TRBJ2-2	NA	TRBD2	TGTGCCAGCAGCTCGCCGGGTAGCGGGGCCGGGGAGCTGTTTTTT	CASSSPGSGAGELFF
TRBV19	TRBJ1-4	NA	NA	TGTGCCAGTAGTATAGGGAGGGCCGCAGGGAAGGAAAAACTGTTTTTT	CASSIGRAAGKEKLFF
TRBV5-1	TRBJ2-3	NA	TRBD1	TGCGCCAGCGGAGGGACAGGAGGCACAGATACGCAGTATTTT	CASGGTGGTDTQYF
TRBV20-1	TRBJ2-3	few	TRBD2	TGCAGTGCTAGAGATGGGAGGGAAACAGATACGCAGTATTTT	CSARDGRETDTQYF
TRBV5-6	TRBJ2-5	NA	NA	TGTGCCAGCAGCCTACAGGGCTACCAAGAGACCCAGTACTTC	CASSLQGYQETQYF
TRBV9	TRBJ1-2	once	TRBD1	TGTGCCAGCAGTACCGGACAGGCTCGGGGCTACACCTTC	CASSTGQARGYTF
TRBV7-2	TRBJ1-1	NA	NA	TGTGCCAGCAGCTTAGGTGGTGGGGCGCGTAGTTTTACTGAAGCTTTCTTT	CASSLGGGARSFTEAFF
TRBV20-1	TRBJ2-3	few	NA	TGCAGTGCTAGAGACGGAGGGGCACCGCCAGATACGCAGTATTTT	CSARDGGAPPDTQYF
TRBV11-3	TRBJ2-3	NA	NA	TGTGCCAGCAGCTTAGCGAGCACAGATACGCAGTATTTT	CASSLASTDTQYF
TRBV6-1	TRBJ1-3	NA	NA	TGTGCCAGCATGGAGGACTCTGGAAACACCATATATTTT	CASMEDSGNTIYF
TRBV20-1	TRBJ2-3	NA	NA	TGCAGTGCTAGAGAGCGAGGGAGTGCCTCAGATACGCAGTATTTT	CSARERGSASDTQYF
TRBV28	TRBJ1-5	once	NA	TGTGCCAGCAGTTTATGGGGTTTGGGCAATCAGCCCCAGCATTTT	CASSLWGLGNQPQHF
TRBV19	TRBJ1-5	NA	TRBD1	TGTGCCAGTAGTGTCCAGACAGGGAAAAATCAGCCCCAGCATTTT	CASSVQTGKNQPQHF
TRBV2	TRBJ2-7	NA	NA	TGTGCCAGCAGCGGCCGCGAGCAGTACTTC	CASSGREQYF
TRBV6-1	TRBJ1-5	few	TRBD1	TGTGCCAGCAGCACAGGGGATCAGCCCCAGCATTTT	CASSTGDQPQHF
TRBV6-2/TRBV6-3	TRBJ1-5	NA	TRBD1	TGTGCCAGCAGCCTTAAAAGTTATGACGGACAGGGTAGAAATCAGCCCCAGCATTTT	CASSLKSYDGQGRNQPQHF
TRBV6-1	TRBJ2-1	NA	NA	TGTGCCAGCAGTCTTCGGAACAATGAGCAGTTCTTC	CASSLRNNEQFF
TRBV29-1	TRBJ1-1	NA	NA	TGCAGCGTTGAAGGGGGGACTGAAGCTTTCTTT	CSVEGGTEAFF
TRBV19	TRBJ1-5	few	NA	TGTGCCAGTAGTATCGAGGGGCTGGGATCAGCCCAGCATTTT	CASSIEGLGSAQHF
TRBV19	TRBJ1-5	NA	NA	TGTGCCAGTAGTATGGGGCCTGTGAGCAATCAGCCCCAGCATTTT	CASSMGPVSNQPQHF
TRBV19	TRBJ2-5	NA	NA	TGTGCCAGTAGTATGGCCGTCCGAGTCGAGACCCAGTACTTC	CASSMAVRVETQYF
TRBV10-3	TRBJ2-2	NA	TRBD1	TGTGCCATCAGTTGGACAGGGGGCAACACCGGGGAGCTGTTTTTT	CAISWTGGNTGELFF
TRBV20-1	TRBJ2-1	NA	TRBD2	TGCAGTGCTAGAGATGCTACTAGCGGGGGGGCCTATGAGCAGTTCTTC	CSARDATSGGAYEQFF
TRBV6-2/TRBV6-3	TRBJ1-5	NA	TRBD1	TGTGCCAGCAGTTACGGGGGACAGTATAGCAATCAGCCCCAGCATTTT	CASSYGGQYSNQPQHF
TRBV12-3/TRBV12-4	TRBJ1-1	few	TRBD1	TGTGCCAGCAGCCGGACAGGGGGCAGGGGCACTGAAGCTTTCTTT	CASSRTGGRGTEAFF
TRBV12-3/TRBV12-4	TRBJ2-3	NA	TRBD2	TGTGCCAGCAGTCGACGACCCCTGTTGGGGAGGGGCGTGAGTGAGGGCACAGATACGCAGTATTTT	CASSRRPLLGRGVSEGTDTQYF
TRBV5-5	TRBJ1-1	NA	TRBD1	TGTGCCAGCAGGAGGGACAGGGCATATCGGGTGAACACTGAAGCTTTCTTT	CASRRDRAYRVNTEAFF
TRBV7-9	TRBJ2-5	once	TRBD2	TGTGCCAGCATCACGGGACTAGCGGTCGAGACCCAGTACTTC	CASITGLAVETQYF
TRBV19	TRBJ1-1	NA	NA	TGTGCCAGTAGTATAGTACAGAACACTGAAGCTTTCTTT	CASSIVQNTEAFF
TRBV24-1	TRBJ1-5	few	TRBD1	TGTGCCACCAGTGATTTAGAGGGACAGGGGCTCAATCAGCCCCAGCATTTT	CATSDLEGQGLNQPQHF
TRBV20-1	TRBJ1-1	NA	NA	TGCAGTGCTAGATTGCCAAAGGGGAACACTGAAGCTTTCTTT	CSARLPKGNTEAFF
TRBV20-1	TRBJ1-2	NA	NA	TGCAGTGCCAACGGACAGACTGGCTACACCTTC	CSANGQTGYTF
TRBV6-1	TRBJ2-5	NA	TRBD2	TGTGCCAGCCGGACTAGCGGGGATGAGACCCAGTACTTC	CASRTSGDETQYF
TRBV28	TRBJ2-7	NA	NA	TGTGCCAGCAGGAATTCCAAGGGTTTGTACGAGCAGTACTTC	CASRNSKGLYEQYF
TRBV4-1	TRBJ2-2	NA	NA	TGCGCCAGCAGTCCCGGCTTGGCGGTTACGAACACCGGGGAGCTGTTTTTT	CASSPGLAVTNTGELFF
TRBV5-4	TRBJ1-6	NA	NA	TGTGCCAGCAGCTTGAGTATGGGGGGGAAATCACCCCTCCACTTT	CASSLSMGGKSPLHF
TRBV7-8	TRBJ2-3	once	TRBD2	TGTGCCAGCAGCCCCAGGACGGCGGGAGGGCTTGATACGCAGTATTTT	CASSPRTAGGLDTQYF
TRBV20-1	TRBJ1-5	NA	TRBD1	TGCAGTGCTACCCAGGGGGGGTCTTTGGATCAGCCCCAGCATTTT	CSATQGGSLDQPQHF
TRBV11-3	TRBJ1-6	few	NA	TGTGCCAGCAGCTGGGGTAATTCACCCCTCCACTTT	CASSWGNSPLHF
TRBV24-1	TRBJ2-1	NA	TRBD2	TGTGCCACCAGTGATGCCCGGGGGGCTAGCGGGGGGTACAATGAGCAGTTCTTC	CATSDARGASGGYNEQFF
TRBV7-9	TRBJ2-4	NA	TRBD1	TGTGCCAGCAGCTTGGCCGGGACAGGAAACATTCAGTACTTC	CASSLAGTGNIQYF
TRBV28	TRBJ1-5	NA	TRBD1	TGTGGCAGCAGTTGGCAGGGACAGGTTAGCAATCAGCCCCAGCATTTT	CGSSWQGQVSNQPQHF
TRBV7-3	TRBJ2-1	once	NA	TGTGCCAGCAGCTTTCAACCGACGGGGGATGAGCAGTTCTTC	CASSFQPTGDEQFF
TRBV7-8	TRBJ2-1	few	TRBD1	TGTGCCAGCAGCTTAGGGGACAGGCGCTACAATGAGCAGTTCTTC	CASSLGDRRYNEQFF
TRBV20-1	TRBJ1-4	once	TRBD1	TGCAGTGCTAGTTCTGGACAGGCAATCGGTGGAAAACTGTTTTTT	CSASSGQAIGGKLFF
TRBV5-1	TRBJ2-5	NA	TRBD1	TGCGCCAGCAGCGACCCGGGACAGGGAAAAGAGACCCAGTACTTC	CASSDPGQGKETQYF
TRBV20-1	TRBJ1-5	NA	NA	TGCAGTGCTCTAATACAGGGTGGCAATCAGCCCCAGCATTTT	CSALIQGGNQPQHF
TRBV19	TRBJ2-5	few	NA	TGTGCCAGTAGTATAGAGGGGCGGAAAGAGACCCAGTACTTC	CASSIEGRKETQYF
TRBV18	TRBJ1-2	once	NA	TGTGCCAGCTCACAACGGACGGAGAACTATGGCTACACCTTC	CASSQRTENYGYTF